What follows is one T cell receptor beta chain and its context. Its target antigen remains unknown. Base qualities are not provided; no much larger clone lies one nucleotide away. Spanning cysteine to phenylalanine, the CDR3 consists of 14 amino acids. Only CDR3 DNA is held: 42 bases, read in frame from base 1. According to the germline V gene, CDR1 reads SGHAT and CDR2 reads FQNNGV. V lost 9 bases and J lost 5 bases, and the count of bases not matched to a germline gene is 12. The library came from the immunoSEQ multiplex PCR assay. This immuneACCESS table, as held by TCRdb, lists in-frame sequences with V and J called but not all clones. Of the missing ones, under half trace to an unresolved V gene in checked studies; the others have no known cause. The sample records some 70,000 clones, about 89% of which are singletons. The top ten constitute around 0.89% of the sample. This entry belongs to a study of T cell changes during pregnancy in multiple sclerosis (dated by TCRdb to 2018 to 2020). General notes on the study: In women with multiple sclerosis, the researchers looked at how the T cell repertoire shifted as pregnancy progressed.

The TCR originated in a female donor with multiple sclerosis, enrolled in a pregnancy study. In this chain, TRBV11-2 is recombined with TRBJ1-1, and TRBD1 aligns with 7 junction nucleotides. The sequenced sample was peripheral blood, obtained in the second trimester of pregnancy. The DNA reads as follows: TGTGCCAGGGCCCCCCTGACAGGGTATACTGAAGCTTTCTTT. Its protein product is CARAPLTGYTEAFF.